Described below is a single T cell receptor beta chain sequence and its context. These data belong to a study of technical replicates of blood from a handful of donors. Trimming stripped 3 bases from V and 0 bases from J, with 5 bases between. The CDR3 loop spans 13 amino acids. Germline V CDR1 and CDR2: SGHDN, FVKESK. The assay was immunoSEQ multiplex PCR, and TCRdb's table has in-frame clones only and misses some. The sample lists approximately 81,000 clones, 96% occurring once. The sequence was collected from a human donor in good health. The sample was T cells isolated from PBMCs. V is TRBV14 and J is TRBJ1-2; D is unclear. The CDR3 DNA reads as TGTGCCAGCAGCCAGGGAGCTAACTATGGCTACACCTTC. It specifies CASSQGANYGYTF.